This T cell receptor (beta chain) was retrieved from a study of cytomegalovirus exposure and HLA in healthy donors. The study ran its PCR with 60 Vbeta and 13 Jbeta primers. Generated by immunoSEQ multiplex PCR, the TCRdb table keeps only in-frame clones and is missing some. The sample has 75,000 to 100,000 clones, 7.6% seen once. The sample taken for sequencing was PBMCs. The clonotype comes from a man in his forties or fifties in good health and CMV-seronegative.

CDR3 residues: CASSLSIPGTGASYEQYF. In DNA, the CDR3 is TGTGCCAGCAGTTTATCGATCCCCGGGACAGGCGCCTCCTACGAGCAGTACTTC. This chain connects TRBV27 to TRBJ2-7, with 8 bases lining up with TRBD1. Germline V CDR1 and CDR2: MNHEY, SMNVEV (reference sequence). This CDR3 spans 18 amino acids. The junction had 10 bases not matched to a gene; V was cut back by 0 bases and J by 0 bases.